Following are 20 T cell receptor beta chains from one sample sequenced in a study of blood T cell repertoires in COVID-19. Only in-frame clones appear in the TCRdb table, and some are missing; sequencing was by immunoSEQ multiplex PCR. This table holds 250,000 or so clones, approximately 86% found once. What was sequenced was peripheral blood. These receptors were obtained from a woman in her sixties or seventies with active or convalescent COVID-19.

The J gene is TRBJ2-1, the V gene TRBV7-8; 10 bases align to TRBD1. CDR3 size: 18 residues. Germline assignment: CDR1 SGHVS and CDR2 FQNEAQ. J gave up 4 bases and V 5 bases, and 14 bases lay outside the gene matches. The CDR3: CASSRGSTGGVSYNEQFF. The CDR3 DNA is TGTGCCAGCAGCCGAGGTTCGACAGGGGGCGTTTCTTACAATGAGCAGTTCTTC.

The chain employs TRBV6-2 or TRBV6-3 and TRBJ1-6, with 7 nucleotides matching TRBD1. Germline assignment: CDR1 MNHEY and CDR2 SVGEGT. The CDR3 length is 14 residues. J lost 7 bases, V lost 4 bases, and 4 bases had no gene match. CDR3 sequence: CASSSGTANSPLHF. The CDR3 coding sequence is TGTGCCAGCAGTTCCGGGACAGCAAATTCACCCCTCCACTTT.

This chain joins TRBV30 and TRBJ2-3; 10 positions agree with TRBD2. CDR3 size: 17 residues. V shed 0 bases, J shed 1 base, and the junction held 7 bases outside the gene matches. The germline V gene has CDR1 GTSNPN and CDR2 SVGIG (reference sequence). The CDR3 loop is CAWSVPVGTSGTDTQYF. CDR3 nucleotide sequence: TGTGCCTGGAGTGTACCTGTAGGGACTAGCGGCACAGATACGCAGTATTTT.

The gene calls are TRBV29-1 and TRBJ1-1; D remains ambiguous. V shed 6 bases and J shed 0 bases, with 8 bases lying between them. Germline V gene data show CDR1 as SQVTM and CDR2 as ANQGSEA. The CDR3 runs to 12 residues. As DNA, the CDR3 is TGCAGCGTACGAGACTTGAACACTGAAGCTTTCTTT. Its protein product is CSVRDLNTEAFF.

The count of this clone is one. The chain employs TRBV5-1 and TRBJ2-2; D not certain. The CDR3 loop spans 14 amino acids. Germline CDR1 reads SGHRS; CDR2 reads YFSETQ. V gave up 3 bases and J gave up 1 base, with 7 bases separating them. The CDR3 DNA follows: TGCGCCAGCAGCTCGAGACAGAACACCGGGGAGCTGTTTTTT. It is translated as CASSSRQNTGELFF.

V is TRBV7-3 and J is TRBJ2-1; 9 bases agree with TRBD2. The trim removed 1 base at V and 9 bases at J, leaving 16 bases unmatched. The CDR3 is 18 amino acids. The germline V gene encodes CDR1 SGHTA and CDR2 FQGTGA. The CDR3 spells CASSLRANHLAGFGEQFF. CDR3 DNA: TGTGCCAGCAGCTTAAGGGCCAACCATCTAGCGGGATTCGGTGAGCAGTTCTTC.

V is TRBV29-1 and J is TRBJ2-4, with TRBD1 as a possible D gene (5 bases). The CDR3 spans 13 residues. V lost 8 bases and J 6 bases, leaving 17 bases between the germline ends. Germline V lookup: CDR1 SQVTM, CDR2 ANQGSEA. CDR3 loop: CSIIGVLGNIQYF. The CDR3 nucleotides read TGCAGCATCATAGGGGTGCTCGGAAACATTCAGTACTTC. Combining the CDR3 with reference TRBV29-1 and TRBJ2-4 gives the whole variable domain SAVISQKPSRDICQRGTSLTIQCQVDSQVTMMFWYRQQPGQSLTLIATANQGSEATYESGFVIDKFPISRPNLTFSTLTVSNMSPEDSSIYLCSIIGVLGNIQYFGAGTRLSVL.

This rearrangement joins TRBV10-3 to TRBJ1-6; 8 bases fit TRBD1. Germline trimming cut 10 bases from V and 11 bases from J; bases unmatched to any gene: 16. CDR1 is ENHRY and CDR2 is SYGVKD in the germline V gene. This CDR3 comprises 15 residues. CDR3 bases: TGTGCCACCCGGGACAGGCTCGCTGAGTTGGCACCCCTCCACTTT. Translated: CATRDRLAELAPLHF.

This sequence joins TRBV19 and TRBJ1-5; D not resolved. The CDR3 spans 14 residues. Trimming stripped 5 bases from V and 7 bases from J, with 15 bases between. The germline V gene has CDR1 LNHDA and CDR2 SQIVND (reference sequence). The CDR3 is CASSLTGRGQPQHF. CDR3 DNA: TGTGCCAGTAGTCTGACCGGGAGAGGGCAGCCCCAGCATTTT.

This clone has a count of ten or more. The chain carries TRBV19 and TRBJ1-6; maybe TRBD1 (5 bases). The germline CDR1 and CDR2 sequences are LNHDA and SQIVND (reference sequence). The ends were cut back, 9 bases at V and 1 base at J, with 10 bases in the middle. This CDR3 is 14 amino acids long. The DNA of the CDR3 is TGTGCCAGCGGGGGTGTGTCCTATAATTCACCCCTCCACTTT. It encodes CASGGVSYNSPLHF.

The chain carries TRBV5-4 and TRBJ2-3, with 12 bases lining up with TRBD2. V shed 4 bases, J shed 5 bases, and the junction held 8 bases outside the gene matches. CDR1 and CDR2 (germline): SGHNT, YYREEE (reference sequence). CDR3 size: 16 residues. As DNA, the CDR3 is TGTGCCAGCAGCATAAGGACTAGCGGGAAAAGAGATACGCAGTATTTT. Translation: CASSIRTSGKRDTQYF. The full variable domain, in which reference TRBV5-4 and TRBJ2-3 provide the parts outside the CDR3, is ETGVTQSPTHLIKTRGQQVTLRCSSQSGHNTVSWYQQALGQGPQFIFQYYREEENGRGNFPPRFSGLQFPNYSSELNVNALELDDSALYLCASSIRTSGKRDTQYFGPGTRLTVL.

The chain combines TRBV10-3 with TRBJ1-5; D gene unclear. CDR1 is ENHRY and CDR2 is SYGVKD in the germline V gene. Trimming cost V 3 bases and J 4 bases, with 16 bases left between them. This CDR3 comprises 16 residues. The CDR3 spells CAISDSGGISNQPQHF. The CDR3 DNA is TGTGCCATCAGTGATTCGGGCGGGATCTCTAATCAGCCCCAGCATTTT.

V usage is TRBV5-1 and J usage is TRBJ1-1; D unresolved. The CDR3 spans 14 residues. CDR1 is SGHRS and CDR2 is YFSETQ in the germline V gene. The V and J ends lost 2 bases and 0 bases respectively, with 8 bases between them. CDR3 in DNA: TGCGCCAGCAGCTTATACACCATGAACACTGAAGCTTTCTTT. Protein sequence: CASSLYTMNTEAFF.

The rearrangement uses TRBV11-3 and TRBJ2-2; 14 bases are shared with TRBD2. The germline gives CDR1 SGHNT, CDR2 YENEEA. This CDR3 region has 16 residues. V was clipped by 7 bases and J by 5 bases; unmatched bases: 6. CDR3 nucleotide sequence: TGTGCCAGCACTTTTAGGACTAGCGGGGGGACCGGGGAGCTGTTTTTT. Its protein product is CASTFRTSGGTGELFF.

The chain is built from TRBV6-6 and TRBJ1-2; 8 nucleotides line up with TRBD1. The CDR3 length is 14 residues. Trimming cost V 4 bases and J 5 bases; bases outside gene matches: 6. The germline V gene has CDR1 MNHNY and CDR2 SVGAGI (reference sequence). The CDR3: CASSSQDRGYGYTF. CDR3 DNA sequence: TGTGCCAGCAGTTCTCAAGACAGGGGATATGGCTACACCTTC.

The rearrangement links TRBV12-3 or TRBV12-4 to TRBJ2-2; D not certain. The CDR3 runs 12 residues. Between the trimmed V and J ends, which lost 8 bases and 1 base, there was a span of 5 bases. CDR3 sequence: CASGLNTGELFF. The DNA of the CDR3 is TGTGCCAGCGGGCTGAACACCGGGGAGCTGTTTTTT.

This rearrangement joins TRBV19 to TRBJ1-6; 9 nucleotides match TRBD1. Germline CDR1 is LNHDA and CDR2 is SQIVND (reference sequence). This CDR3 contains 13 residues. V lost 10 bases to trimming and J lost 8 bases; unmatched junction nucleotides: 6. The CDR3 region is CAIQDRGDSPLHF. Written as DNA, the CDR3 is TGTGCCATCCAGGACAGGGGCGATTCACCCCTCCACTTT.

The chain joins TRBV6-5 to TRBJ2-7; 7 bases align to TRBD2. The CDR3 consists of 14 residues. Trimming at V came to 11 bases and at J to 1 base, leaving 11 bases not matched to a gene. Germline V lookup: CDR1 MNHEY, CDR2 SVGAGI. The DNA for the CDR3 is TGTGCCTCACAACTCCGCGGGAGTTCCTACGAGCAGTACTTC. Residues: CASQLRGSSYEQYF.

V gene TRBV6-1 combines with J gene TRBJ2-4; 7 bases fit TRBD2. V shed 2 bases, J shed 6 bases, and the junction held 7 bases outside the gene matches. The length of the CDR3 is 15 residues. Per the germline V gene, CDR1 is MNHNS and CDR2 is SASEGT. Written as DNA, the CDR3 is TGTGCCAGCAGTGAATCGGACTGGGGGGGAAACATTCAGTACTTC. Its protein is CASSESDWGGNIQYF.

This clone was picked up a small number of times. This chain links TRBV6-1 with TRBJ1-6, with D uncertain. The CDR3 extends over 16 amino acids. Trimming pared 3 bases from V and 7 bases from J, leaving 16 bases between. Germline V gives CDR1 MNHNS, CDR2 SASEGT. The CDR3: CASSDTEAYRNSPLHF. CDR3 nucleotide sequence: TGTGCCAGCAGTGACACTGAGGCTTATCGGAATTCACCCCTCCACTTT.